The T cell receptor beta chain described here comes from a study of regulatory T cells in long-lasting Graves disease. This clonotype showed up many times. Through Arm-PCR of CDR3 regions and iRepertoire HTBI primers, TCR beta libraries were built. TCRdb reanalysed the multiplex PCR reads using MiXCR and keeps one entry per CDR3 protein. This sample yields around 450,000 distinct CDR3 sequences, of which approximately 15% are seen a single time; roughly 8% belongs to the top ten. Time point indicated: newly diagnosed GD, antithyroid drugs for less than 3 months. With RNA extracted from PBMCs as input, the TCR library was made. This same sample was also taken into another study, of T cells in Graves' hyperthyroidism and ophthalmopathy.

The specimen comprised peripheral blood mononuclear cells (PBMCs), sampled at new diagnosis, from a patient treated with antithyroid drugs. The sequence derives from a woman between 35 and 50 years old with Graves disease.

This chain's CDR3 is CASSLEGWIEQFF. CDR3 DNA sequence: TGTGCCAGCAGCTTAGAGGGTTGGATTGAGCAGTTCTTC. The chain combines TRBV11-3 with TRBJ2-1; the D is unclear. V dropped 0 bases and J dropped 9 bases, with 9 bases sitting between them. Germline CDR1 and CDR2: SGHNT and YENEEA. The length of the CDR3 is 13 residues. The variable domain in full, with the rest retrieved from reference TRBV11-3 and TRBJ2-1, is EAGVVQSPRYKIIEKKQPVAFWCNPISGHNTLYWYLQNLGQGPELLIRYENEEAVDDSQLPKDRFSAERLKGVDSTLKIQPAELGDSAVYLCASSLEGWIEQFFGPGTRLTVL.